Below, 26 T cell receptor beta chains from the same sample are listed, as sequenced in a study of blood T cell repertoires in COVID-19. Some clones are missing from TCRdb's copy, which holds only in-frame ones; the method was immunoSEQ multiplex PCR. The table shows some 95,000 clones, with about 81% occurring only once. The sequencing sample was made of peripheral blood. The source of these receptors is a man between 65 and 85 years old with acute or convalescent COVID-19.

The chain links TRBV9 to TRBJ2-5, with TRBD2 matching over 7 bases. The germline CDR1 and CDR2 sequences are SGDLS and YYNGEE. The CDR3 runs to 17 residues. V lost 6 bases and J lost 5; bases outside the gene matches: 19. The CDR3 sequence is CASNSPLGGRARETQYF. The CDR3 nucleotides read TGTGCCAGCAATTCCCCACTAGGCGGGAGAGCCCGGGAGACCCAGTACTTC.

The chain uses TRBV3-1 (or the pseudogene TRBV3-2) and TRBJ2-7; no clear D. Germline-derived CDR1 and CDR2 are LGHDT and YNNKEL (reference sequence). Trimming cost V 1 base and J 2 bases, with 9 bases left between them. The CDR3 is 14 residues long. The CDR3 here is CASSQGGPPYEQYF. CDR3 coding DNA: TGTGCCAGCAGCCAAGGTGGCCCACCCTACGAGCAGTACTTC.

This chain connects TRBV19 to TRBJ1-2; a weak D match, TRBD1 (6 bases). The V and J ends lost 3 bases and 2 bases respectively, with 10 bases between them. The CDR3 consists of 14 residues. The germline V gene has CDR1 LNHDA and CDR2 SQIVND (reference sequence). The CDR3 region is CASSMGRGNYGYTF. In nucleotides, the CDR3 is TGTGCCAGTAGTATGGGAAGGGGGAACTATGGCTACACCTTC.

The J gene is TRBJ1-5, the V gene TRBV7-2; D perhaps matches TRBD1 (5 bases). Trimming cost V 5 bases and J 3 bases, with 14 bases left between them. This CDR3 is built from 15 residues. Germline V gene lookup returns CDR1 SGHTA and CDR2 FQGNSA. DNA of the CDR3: TGTGCCAGCAGCCCGGACACAGCTAACAATCAGCCCCAGCATTTT. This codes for CASSPDTANNQPQHF.

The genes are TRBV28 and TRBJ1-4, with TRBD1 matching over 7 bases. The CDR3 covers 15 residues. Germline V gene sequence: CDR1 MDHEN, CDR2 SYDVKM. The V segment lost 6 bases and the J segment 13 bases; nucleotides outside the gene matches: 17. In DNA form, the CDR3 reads TGTGCCAGCAGCCCTGACAGGGTTGGATCTGGGAGACTGTTTTTT. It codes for CASSPDRVGSGRLFF.

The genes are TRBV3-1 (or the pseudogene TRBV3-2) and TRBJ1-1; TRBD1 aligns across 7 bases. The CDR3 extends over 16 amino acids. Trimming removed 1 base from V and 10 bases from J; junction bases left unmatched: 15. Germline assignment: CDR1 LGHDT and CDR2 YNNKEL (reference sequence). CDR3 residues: CASSQGSSTGNGGAFF. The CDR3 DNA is TGTGCCAGCAGCCAAGGATCCTCGACAGGGAATGGTGGAGCTTTCTTT.

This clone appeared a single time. The DNA for the CDR3 is TGTGCCAGTAGTATTATCCCAGATACGCAGTATTTT. It encodes CASSIIPDTQYF. This rearrangement joins TRBV19 to TRBJ2-3; D remains unclear. This CDR3 is 12 amino acids long. Per germline, CDR1 LNHDA and CDR2 SQIVND (reference sequence). V was pared by 3 bases and J by 4 bases, with 5 bases between. Full variable domain (rest looked up from reference TRBV19 and TRBJ2-3): DGGITQSPKYLFRKEGQNVTLSCEQNLNHDAMYWYRQDPGQGLRLIYYSQIVNDFQKGDIAEGYSVSREKKESFPLTVTSAQKNPTAFYLCASSIIPDTQYFGPGTRLTVL.

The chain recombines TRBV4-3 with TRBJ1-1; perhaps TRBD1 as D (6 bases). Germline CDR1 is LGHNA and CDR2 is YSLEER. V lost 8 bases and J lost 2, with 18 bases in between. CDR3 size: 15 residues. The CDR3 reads CASERTGQGNTEAFF. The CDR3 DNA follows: TGCGCCAGCGAGCGGACGGGACAAGGTAACACTGAAGCTTTCTTT.

In DNA, the CDR3 is TGCGCCAGCAGCCAAGAGAGGAACTATGGCTACACCTTC. Translating gives CASSQERNYGYTF. This chain uses TRBV4-3 with TRBJ1-2; D is uncertain. This CDR3 has 13 residues. The germline V gene encodes CDR1 LGHNA and CDR2 YSLEER. Trimming stripped 0 bases from V and 2 bases from J, with 4 bases between.

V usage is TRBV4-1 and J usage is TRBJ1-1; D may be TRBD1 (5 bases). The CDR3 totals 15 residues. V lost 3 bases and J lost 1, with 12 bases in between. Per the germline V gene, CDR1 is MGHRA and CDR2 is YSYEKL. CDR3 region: CASSHGDSRNTEAFF. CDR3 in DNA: TGCGCCAGCAGCCATGGGGACTCACGGAACACTGAAGCTTTCTTT.

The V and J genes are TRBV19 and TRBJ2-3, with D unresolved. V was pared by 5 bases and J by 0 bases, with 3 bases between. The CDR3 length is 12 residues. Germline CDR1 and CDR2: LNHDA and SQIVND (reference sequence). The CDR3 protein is CASSPSTDTQYF. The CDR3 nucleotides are TGTGCCAGTAGTCCTAGCACAGATACGCAGTATTTT.

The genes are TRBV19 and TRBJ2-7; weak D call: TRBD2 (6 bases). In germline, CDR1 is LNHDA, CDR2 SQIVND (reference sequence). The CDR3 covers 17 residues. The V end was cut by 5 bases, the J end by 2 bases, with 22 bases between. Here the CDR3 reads CASSFYGGTPIPYEQYF. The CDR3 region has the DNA TGTGCCAGTAGTTTTTATGGAGGGACCCCAATCCCCTACGAGCAGTACTTC.

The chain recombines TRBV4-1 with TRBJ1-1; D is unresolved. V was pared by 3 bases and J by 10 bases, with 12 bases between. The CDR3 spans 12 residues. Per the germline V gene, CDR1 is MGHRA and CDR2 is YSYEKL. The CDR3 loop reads CASSHTALGAFF. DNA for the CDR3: TGCGCCAGCAGCCACACAGCCCTTGGAGCTTTCTTT.

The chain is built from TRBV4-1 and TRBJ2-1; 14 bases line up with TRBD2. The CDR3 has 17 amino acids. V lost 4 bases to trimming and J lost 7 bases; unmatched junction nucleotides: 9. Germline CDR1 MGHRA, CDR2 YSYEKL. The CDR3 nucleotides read TGCGCCAGCAGCCCGACTAGCGGGAGGGCCCTGGGGAATGAGCAGTTCTTC. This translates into CASSPTSGRALGNEQFF.

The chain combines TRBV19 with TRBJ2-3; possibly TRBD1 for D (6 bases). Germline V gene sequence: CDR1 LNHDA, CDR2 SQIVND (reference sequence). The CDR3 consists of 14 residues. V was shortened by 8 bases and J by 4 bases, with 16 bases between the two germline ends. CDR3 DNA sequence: TGTGCCAGTTCGGACAGCCTTCGAGCAGATACGCAGTATTTT. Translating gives CASSDSLRADTQYF.

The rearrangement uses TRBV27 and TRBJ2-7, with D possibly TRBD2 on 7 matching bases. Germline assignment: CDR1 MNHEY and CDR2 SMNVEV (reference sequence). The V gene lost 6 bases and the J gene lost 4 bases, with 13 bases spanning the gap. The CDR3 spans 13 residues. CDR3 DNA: TGTGCCAGCAGGCCGAGCGGGACATACGAGCAGTACTTC. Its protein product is CASRPSGTYEQYF.

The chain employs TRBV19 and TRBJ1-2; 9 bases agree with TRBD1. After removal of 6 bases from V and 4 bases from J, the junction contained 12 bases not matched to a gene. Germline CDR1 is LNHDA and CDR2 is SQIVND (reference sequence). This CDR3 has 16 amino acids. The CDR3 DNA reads TGTGCCAGTAGCATCAAGCCGGGACAGGGATCCTATGGCTACACCTTC. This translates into CASSIKPGQGSYGYTF.

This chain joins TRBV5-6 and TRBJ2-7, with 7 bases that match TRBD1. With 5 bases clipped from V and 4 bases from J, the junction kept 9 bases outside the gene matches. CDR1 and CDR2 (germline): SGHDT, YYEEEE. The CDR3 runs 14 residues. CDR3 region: CASSPDRPPYEQYF. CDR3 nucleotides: TGTGCCAGCAGTCCGGACAGGCCCCCGTACGAGCAGTACTTC.

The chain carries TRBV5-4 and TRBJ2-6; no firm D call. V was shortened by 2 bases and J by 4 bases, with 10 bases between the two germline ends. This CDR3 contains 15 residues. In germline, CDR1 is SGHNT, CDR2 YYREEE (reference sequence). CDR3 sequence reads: CASSLPNSGANVLTF. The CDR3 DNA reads TGTGCCAGCAGCTTACCAAACTCGGGGGCCAACGTCCTGACTTTC.

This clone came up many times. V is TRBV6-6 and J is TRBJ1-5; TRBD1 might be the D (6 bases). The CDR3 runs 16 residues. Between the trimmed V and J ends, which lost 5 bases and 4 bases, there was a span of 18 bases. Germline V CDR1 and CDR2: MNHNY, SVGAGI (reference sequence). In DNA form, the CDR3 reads TGTGCCAGCAGTCCGACCGGGGGGGCCGGGAATCAGCCCCAGCATTTT. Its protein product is CASSPTGGAGNQPQHF.

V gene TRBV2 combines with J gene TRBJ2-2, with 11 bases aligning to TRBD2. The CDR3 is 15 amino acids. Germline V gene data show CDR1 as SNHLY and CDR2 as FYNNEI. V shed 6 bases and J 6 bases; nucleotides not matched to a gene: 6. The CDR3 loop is CASRKTSGSAGELFF. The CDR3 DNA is TGTGCCAGCAGGAAAACTAGCGGGAGCGCCGGGGAGCTGTTTTTT.

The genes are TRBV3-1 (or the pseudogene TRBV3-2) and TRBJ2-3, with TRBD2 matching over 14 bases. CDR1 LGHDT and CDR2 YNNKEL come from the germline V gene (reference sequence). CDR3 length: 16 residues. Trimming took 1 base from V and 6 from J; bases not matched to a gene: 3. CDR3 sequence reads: CASSQVTSGGVDTQYF. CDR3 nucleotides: TGTGCCAGCAGCCAAGTGACTAGCGGGGGGGTGGATACGCAGTATTTT.

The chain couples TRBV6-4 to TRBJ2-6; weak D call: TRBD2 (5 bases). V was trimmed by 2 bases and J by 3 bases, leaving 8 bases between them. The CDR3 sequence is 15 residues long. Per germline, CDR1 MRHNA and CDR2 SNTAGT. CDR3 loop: CASSDEGGGANVLTF. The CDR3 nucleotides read TGTGCCAGCAGTGACGAGGGCGGTGGGGCCAACGTCCTGACTTTC.

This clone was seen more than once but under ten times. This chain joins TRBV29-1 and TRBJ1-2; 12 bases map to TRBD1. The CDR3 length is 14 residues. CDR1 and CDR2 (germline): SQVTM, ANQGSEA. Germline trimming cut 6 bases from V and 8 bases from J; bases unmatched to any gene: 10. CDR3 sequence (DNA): TGCAGCGTGCCCGGGACAGGGGGCTATGGCGGCTACACCTTC. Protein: CSVPGTGGYGGYTF.

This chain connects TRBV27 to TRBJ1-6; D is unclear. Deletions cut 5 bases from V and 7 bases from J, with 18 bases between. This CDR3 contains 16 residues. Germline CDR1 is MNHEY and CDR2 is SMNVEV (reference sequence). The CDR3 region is CASSPTPPWQNSPLHF. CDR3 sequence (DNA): TGTGCCAGCAGTCCAACCCCCCCTTGGCAGAATTCACCCCTCCACTTT.

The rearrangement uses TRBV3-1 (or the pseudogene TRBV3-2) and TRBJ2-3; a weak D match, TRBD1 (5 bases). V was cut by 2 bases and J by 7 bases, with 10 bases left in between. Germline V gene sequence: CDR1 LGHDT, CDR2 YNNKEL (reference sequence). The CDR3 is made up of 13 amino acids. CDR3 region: CASSQQRGYTQYF. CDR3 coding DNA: TGTGCCAGCAGCCAACAAAGGGGATATACGCAGTATTTT.